This TCR beta chain was obtained from a study of T cells after yellow fever vaccination. TCRdb passed the 5' RACE reads through MiXCR, listing each CDR3 protein once. Of approximately 300,000 distinct CDR3 sequences listed, over 10% are singletons. Points from the study as a whole: Clonotypes found in both CD4 and CD8 compartments made up a small share.

This clonotype came up a few times. What it recognizes is unknown. The germline V gene has CDR1 KGHSH and CDR2 LQKENI. This CDR3 is 14 amino acids long. The V end lost 0 bases, the J end lost 5 bases, and 10 bases lay between the germline ends. The starting material was CD4+ T cells sorted from PBMCs, obtained 45 days after the yellow fever booster vaccination. The source is a man aged 25-45 years who received the YFV17D yellow fever vaccine. The chain links TRBV18 to TRBJ2-5, with D maybe TRBD2 (6 bases). The CDR3 sequence is CASSPPSSGETQYF. The CDR3 DNA sequence: TGTGCCAGCTCACCACCTTCCAGCGGGGAGACCCAGTACTTC.